The 27 T cell receptor beta chains given below trace back to one sample, sequenced in a study of blood T cell repertoires in COVID-19. Libraries were prepared by immunoSEQ multiplex PCR; TCRdb keeps only in-frame clonotypes and omits some of them. Among about 170,000 clones, about 80% were seen once, and the ten largest hold about 7.7%. The sequenced sample was peripheral blood. These receptors all stem from a woman between 40 and 55 years old with COVID-19, enrolled during active disease.

CDR3 protein: CASSDRGNSPLHF. The CDR3 nucleotides read TGTGCCAGCAGTGACAGGGGAAATTCACCCCTCCACTTT. V gene TRBV27 combines with J gene TRBJ1-6; 8 bases match TRBD1. Germline V gene data show CDR1 as MNHEY and CDR2 as SMNVEV (reference sequence). The V segment lost 5 bases and the J segment 7 bases; nucleotides outside the gene matches: 1. The CDR3 runs 13 residues.

The chain joins TRBV10-2 to TRBJ2-5, with TRBD2 matching 12 bases. The CDR3 is made up of 12 amino acids. Germline assignment: CDR1 WSHSY and CDR2 SAAADI. The V segment lost 8 bases and the J segment 5 bases; nucleotides outside the gene matches: 0. CDR3 sequence reads: CASGTSGETQYF. The CDR3 coding sequence is TGCGCCAGCGGGACTAGCGGGGAGACCCAGTACTTC.

The chain carries TRBV12-5 and TRBJ2-3; D is ambiguous. The V end lost 0 bases, the J end lost 2 bases, and 3 bases lay between the germline ends. The CDR3 totals 13 residues. Germline V lookup: CDR1 LGHNT, CDR2 FRNRAP. The CDR3 loop reads CASGLVLTDTQYF. CDR3 coding DNA: TGTGCTAGTGGTTTGGTACTCACAGATACGCAGTATTTT.

The V and J genes are TRBV10-3 and TRBJ2-3; 8 bases align to TRBD2. CDR1 is ENHRY and CDR2 is SYGVKD in the germline V gene. V was pared by 3 bases and J by 5 bases, with 7 bases of the junction left unmatched. This CDR3 region has 15 residues. CDR3 region: CAISDYGRAGDTQYF. The CDR3 DNA is TGTGCCATCAGTGATTACGGGAGGGCTGGAGATACGCAGTATTTT.

The sample holds one count of this clone. The gene calls are TRBV5-5 and TRBJ2-3; 8 bases line up with TRBD1. Losses at the gene ends were 4 bases for V and 1 base for J; bases not matched to a gene: 8. The CDR3 is made up of 16 amino acids. Germline CDR1 and CDR2: SGHKS and YYEKEE (reference sequence). The DNA of the CDR3 is TGTGCCAGCAGCCCCTTCAGGGGGCTTGGCACAGATACGCAGTATTTT. Protein sequence: CASSPFRGLGTDTQYF.

This clone was counted between two and nine times. The chain joins TRBV19 to TRBJ1-2; D perhaps matches TRBD1 (6 bases). CDR3 length: 15 residues. With 7 bases removed from V and 4 bases from J, the gap between germline ends came to 19 bases. Germline assignment: CDR1 LNHDA and CDR2 SQIVND (reference sequence). The CDR3 spells CASNHGQWGPYGYTF. Written as DNA, the CDR3 is TGTGCCAGTAATCACGGACAATGGGGGCCCTATGGCTACACCTTC. Complete variable domain (other parts from reference TRBV19 and TRBJ1-2): DGGITQSPKYLFRKEGQNVTLSCEQNLNHDAMYWYRQDPGQGLRLIYYSQIVNDFQKGDIAEGYSVSREKKESFPLTVTSAQKNPTAFYLCASNHGQWGPYGYTFGSGTRLTVV.

The chain employs TRBV4-2 and TRBJ1-3, with D hard to call. The V and J ends lost 0 bases and 4 bases respectively, with 7 bases between them. Germline values: CDR1 LGHNA, CDR2 YNFKEQ. The CDR3 totals 14 residues. The DNA for the CDR3 is TGTGCCAGCAGCCAAGACCGGGGAGGAAACACCATATATTTT. Translation: CASSQDRGGNTIYF.

This clone has just one count. The CDR3 nucleotides are TGTGCCAGCAGCCGGCACGGGGGAGAGACCCAGTACTTC. This translates into CASSRHGGETQYF. The gene calls are TRBV11-3 and TRBJ2-5, with a possible D match to TRBD2 (6 bases). There are 13 residues in the CDR3. The V gene lost 5 bases and the J gene lost 4 bases, with 11 bases spanning the gap. Germline loops: CDR1 SGHNT, CDR2 YENEEA.

V gene TRBV6-5 combines with J gene TRBJ1-1; D gene ambiguous. This CDR3 is 13 amino acids long. Germline V gene lookup returns CDR1 MNHEY and CDR2 SVGAGI. V lost 6 bases, J lost 7 bases, and 15 bases lay in between. CDR3 DNA sequence: TGTGCCAGCAGCTCTAGACCCAGTTTTGAAGCTTTCTTT. This gives the protein CASSSRPSFEAFF.

The chain carries TRBV30 and TRBJ2-5; no clear D. Germline CDR1 and CDR2: GTSNPN and SVGIG (reference sequence). Between the trimmed V and J ends, which lost 1 base and 5 bases, there was a span of 20 bases. CDR3 length: 16 residues. The DNA of the CDR3 is TGTGCCTGGAGTGCAACGGCCCACCGCGGAAGGGAGACCCAGTACTTC. Amino acids: CAWSATAHRGRETQYF.

The gene calls are TRBV5-6 and TRBJ2-7; D may be TRBD2 (5 bases). The CDR3 runs 16 residues. Trimming removed 1 base from V and 2 bases from J, with 16 bases in between. Germline V gives CDR1 SGHDT, CDR2 YYEEEE. CDR3: CASSLTRVRDTYEQYV. Written as DNA, the CDR3 is TGTGCCAGCAGCTTGACTCGGGTGAGGGATACCTACGAGCAGTACGTC.

The V call is TRBV6-5, the J call TRBJ1-5; 7 nucleotides line up with TRBD1. The CDR3 runs to 16 residues. The junction had 8 bases not matched to a gene; V was cut back by 4 bases and J by 2 bases. Germline loops: CDR1 MNHEY, CDR2 SVGAGI. The chain's CDR3 is CASSSETGVGNQPQHF. As DNA, the CDR3 is TGTGCCAGCAGTTCCGAAACAGGGGTAGGCAATCAGCCCCAGCATTTT.

To note about this clone: The identical CDR3 is also encoded by other nucleotide sequences in the sample. The chain carries TRBV25-1 and TRBJ1-6; D is unresolved. This CDR3 comprises 13 residues. Trimming stripped 0 bases from V and 9 bases from J, with 6 bases between. Germline V gene data show CDR1 as MGHDK and CDR2 as SYGVNS. The CDR3 DNA sequence: TGTGCCAGCAGTGAATATGTCGGTTCACCCCTCCACTTT. Protein: CASSEYVGSPLHF.

The chain recombines TRBV19 with TRBJ1-2; 8 bases are shared with TRBD1. The CDR3 length is 15 residues. Germline CDR1 LNHDA, CDR2 SQIVND (reference sequence). J was trimmed by 3 bases and V by 4 bases; bases with no gene match: 7. The CDR3 loop is CASSSRDRKYYGYTF. In nucleotides, the CDR3 is TGTGCCAGTAGTAGCCGGGACAGGAAATACTATGGCTACACCTTC.

The CDR3 region has the DNA TGCGCCAGCAGTCCCACGGGGGCTAGCGGGACCGGGGAGCTGTTTTTT. Translating gives CASSPTGASGTGELFF. The chain couples TRBV4-1 to TRBJ2-2; TRBD2 agrees at 8 bases. The V gene's germline CDR1 is MGHRA and CDR2 YSYEKL. With V trimmed by 6 bases and J by 5 bases, 11 bases remained unmatched. This CDR3 spans 16 amino acids.

This rearrangement joins TRBV6-2 or TRBV6-3 to TRBJ1-5; unclear D gene. CDR3 length equals 17 residues. CDR1 MNHEY and CDR2 SVGEGT come from the germline V gene. V was shortened by 0 bases and J by 0 bases, with 12 bases between the two germline ends. The chain's CDR3 is CASSYSSSPYSNQPQHF. The DNA for the CDR3 is TGTGCCAGCAGTTACTCGAGTTCACCGTATAGCAATCAGCCCCAGCATTTT.

The chain combines TRBV7-9 with TRBJ2-2; possible D gene TRBD2, 6 bases. The CDR3 runs 14 residues. Germline CDR1 SEHNR, CDR2 FQNEAQ (reference sequence). Trimming shortened V by 7 bases and J by 5 bases, and 14 bases separated the two germline ends. CDR3 bases: TGTGCCAGCACCTTGTCGGGGGAGACCGGGGAGCTGTTTTTT. As protein: CASTLSGETGELFF. The entire variable domain, with the rest obtained from reference TRBV7-9 and TRBJ2-2, is as follows: DTGVSQNPRHKITKRGQNVTFRCDPISEHNRLYWYRQTLGQGPEFLTYFQNEAQLEKSRLLSDRFSAERPKGSFSTLEIQRTEQGDSAMYLCASTLSGETGELFFGEGSRLTVL.

V and J are TRBV30 and TRBJ2-4; TRBD2 is a possible D gene (6 bases). The length of the CDR3 is 14 residues. Germline V lookup: CDR1 GTSNPN, CDR2 SVGIG (reference sequence). The V end was cut by 2 bases, the J end by 14 bases, with 22 bases between. CDR3 coding DNA: TGTGCCTGGAGTCCCAGCGGGCCTTACTCTGCTGAGTACTTC. Its translation: CAWSPSGPYSAEYF.

The genes are TRBV5-8 and TRBJ2-2; no definite D call. The CDR3 length is 14 residues. The germline V gene encodes CDR1 SGHTS and CDR2 YDEGEE. V lost 0 bases, J lost 4 bases, and 7 bases lay in between. The CDR3 coding sequence is TGTGCCAGCAGCTTGGGTCCGAGCACCGGGGAGCTGTTTTTT. Translation: CASSLGPSTGELFF. Filled out from reference TRBV5-8 and TRBJ2-2, the complete variable domain reads EAGVTQSPTHLIKTRGQQATLRCSPISGHTSVYWYQQALGLGLQFLLWYDEGEERNRGNFPPRFSGRQFPNYSSELNVNALELEDSALYLCASSLGPSTGELFFGEGSRLTVL.

The chain carries TRBV5-1 and TRBJ1-1; maybe TRBD1 (5 bases). This CDR3 contains 15 residues. The germline gives CDR1 SGHRS, CDR2 YFSETQ. Trimming removed 6 bases at V and 3 bases at J, with 18 bases between. Here the CDR3 reads CASNPVSRGDTEAFF. In DNA, the CDR3 is TGCGCCAGCAACCCTGTAAGCCGGGGGGACACTGAAGCTTTCTTT. The full variable domain, with the rest looked up from reference TRBV5-1 and TRBJ1-1, is KAGVTQTPRYLIKTRGQQVTLSCSPISGHRSVSWYQQTPGQGLQFLFEYFSETQRNKGNFPGRFSGRQFSNSRSEMNVSTLELGDSALYLCASNPVSRGDTEAFFGQGTRLTVV.

The genes are TRBV12-3 or TRBV12-4 and TRBJ1-5; no clear D. The CDR3 loop spans 13 amino acids. V lost 5 bases and J 3 bases, leaving 8 bases between the germline ends. Here the CDR3 DNA reads TGTGCCAGCAGTAAGGAGGCCAATCAGCCCCAGCATTTT. Translated, it gives CASSKEANQPQHF.

The CDR3 protein is CASSSGGGGSGNTIYF. CDR3 bases: TGTGCCAGCAGCTCAGGGGGTGGAGGCTCTGGAAACACCATATATTTT. The chain carries TRBV2 and TRBJ1-3, with 7 bases matching TRBD1. V gave up 6 bases and J gave up 0 bases; unmatched junction bases: 8. The CDR3 length is 16 residues. Germline CDR1 reads SNHLY; CDR2 reads FYNNEI.

This clone appeared a single time. V and J are TRBV5-1 and TRBJ2-1, with a possible D match to TRBD2 (5 bases). V shed 0 bases and J shed 5 bases, with 9 bases lying between them. There are 14 residues in the CDR3. Germline V gene data show CDR1 as SGHRS and CDR2 as YFSETQ. The CDR3 reads CASSLGLRDNEQFF. For the CDR3, the DNA is TGCGCCAGCAGCTTGGGACTACGTGACAATGAGCAGTTCTTC.

This clone was picked up a small number of times. The J gene is TRBJ1-5, the V gene TRBV19, with 7 nucleotides matching TRBD1. After removal of 5 bases from V and 5 bases from J, the junction contained 9 bases not matched to a gene. From germline, CDR1 is LNHDA and CDR2 SQIVND (reference sequence). The CDR3 runs to 15 residues. The CDR3 sequence: CASSLEGQDHQPQHF. As DNA, the CDR3 is TGTGCCAGTAGTCTCGAAGGACAGGACCATCAGCCCCAGCATTTT.

V is TRBV9 and J is TRBJ2-3; TRBD2 might be the D (6 bases). The CDR3 consists of 14 residues. Trimming stripped 4 bases from V and 2 bases from J, with 11 bases between. From germline, CDR1 is SGDLS and CDR2 YYNGEE. The CDR3 region is CASSTSGYTDTQYF. The CDR3 DNA reads TGTGCCAGCAGCACAAGCGGGTACACAGATACGCAGTATTTT.

The J gene is TRBJ1-3, the V gene TRBV25-1; D gene uncertain. Germline CDR1 and CDR2: MGHDK and SYGVNS. This CDR3 has 13 residues. Trimming cost V 3 bases and J 4 bases, with 7 bases left between them. The DNA for the CDR3 is TGTGCCAGCAGTGACCGTATCGGAAACACCATATATTTT. It is translated as CASSDRIGNTIYF.

The chain couples TRBV25-1 to TRBJ2-7, with 8 positions matching TRBD2. The germline CDR1 and CDR2 sequences are MGHDK and SYGVNS. After removal of 5 bases from V and 3 bases from J, the junction contained 9 bases not matched to a gene. The CDR3 is 15 residues long. The CDR3 DNA sequence: TGTGCCAGCAGTTCTCCTAGCGGGCGGGACTACGAGCAGTACTTC. Protein: CASSSPSGRDYEQYF.